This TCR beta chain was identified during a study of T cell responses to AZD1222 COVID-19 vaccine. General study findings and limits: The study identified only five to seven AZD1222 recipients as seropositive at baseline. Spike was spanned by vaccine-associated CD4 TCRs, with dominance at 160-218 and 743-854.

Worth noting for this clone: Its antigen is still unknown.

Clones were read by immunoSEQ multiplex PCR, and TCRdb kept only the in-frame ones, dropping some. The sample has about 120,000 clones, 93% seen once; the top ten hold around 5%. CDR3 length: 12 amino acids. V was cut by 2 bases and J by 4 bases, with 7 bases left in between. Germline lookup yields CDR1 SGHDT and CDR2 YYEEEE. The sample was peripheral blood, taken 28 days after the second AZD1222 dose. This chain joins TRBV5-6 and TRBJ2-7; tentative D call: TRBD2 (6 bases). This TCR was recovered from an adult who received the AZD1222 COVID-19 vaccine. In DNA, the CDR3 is TGTGCCAGCAGCTTTGCGGGGTACGAGCAGTACTTC. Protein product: CASSFAGYEQYF.